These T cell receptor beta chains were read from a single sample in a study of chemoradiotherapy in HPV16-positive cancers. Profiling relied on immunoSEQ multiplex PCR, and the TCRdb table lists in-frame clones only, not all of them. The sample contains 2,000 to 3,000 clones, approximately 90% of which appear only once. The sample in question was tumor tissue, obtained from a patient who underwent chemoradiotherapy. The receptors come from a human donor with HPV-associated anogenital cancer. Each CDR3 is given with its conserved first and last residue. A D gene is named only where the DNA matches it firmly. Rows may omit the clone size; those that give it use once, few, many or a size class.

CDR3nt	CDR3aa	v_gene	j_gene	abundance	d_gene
TGTGCCAGCAGCTTAGCAGGGAGTGGAAACACCATATATTTT	CASSLAGSGNTIYF	TRBV13	TRBJ1-3	.	.
TGTGCCAGCAGCTTAGGATCTGCTAGCGGGAGTTTT	CASSLGSASGSF	TRBV13	TRBJ2-3	.	TRBD2
TGTGCCAGCAGTTACTCTGCGGGCGGGACCCAGTACTTC	CASSYSAGGTQYF	TRBV6-6	TRBJ2-5	.	.
TGCGCCAGCTGCCCTGGGACAGGGGACTCCTACGAGCAGTACTTC	CASCPGTGDSYEQYF	TRBV5-1	TRBJ2-7	.	TRBD1
TGTGCCAGCAGGGTAGGACAGGGGTACACTGAAGCTTTCTTT	CASRVGQGYTEAFF	TRBV27	TRBJ1-1	.	TRBD1
TGTGCCAGCAGCTTCCTGGGTTTGAACACTGAAGCTTTCTTT	CASSFLGLNTEAFF	TRBV7-2	TRBJ1-1	.	.
TGTGCCAGCAGCTTGGGACTCCAGAGGGTAGCGCAAGAGACCCAGTACTTC	CASSLGLQRVAQETQYF	TRBV7-8	TRBJ2-5	.	.
TGTGCCAGCAGCCGTTTGGGAAGCCTTAAGGAGACCCAGTACTTC	CASSRLGSLKETQYF	TRBV9	TRBJ2-5	.	.
TGTGCCAGCAGCTTAACGAATGAGCAGTTCTTC	CASSLTNEQFF	TRBV7-6	TRBJ2-1	.	.
TGCGCCAGCAGCTCCGGACTAGCGGGGGACTATGAGCAGTTCTTC	CASSSGLAGDYEQFF	TRBV5-1	TRBJ2-1	.	TRBD2
TGTGCCAGCAGCCAAGAACCCGGGACAGGGTCCTACAATGAGCAGTTCTTC	CASSQEPGTGSYNEQFF	TRBV4-2	TRBJ2-1	once	TRBD1
TGTGCCAGCAGCTTAGGGGCAGGGGGAAGGCCAGTCTCTGGAAACACCATATATTTT	CASSLGAGGRPVSGNTIYF	TRBV7-2	TRBJ1-3	.	TRBD1
TGTGCCAGCTCACCCCCGCGGCGGGAGGATTTTCGTACGCAGTATTTT	CASSPPRREDFRTQYF	TRBV18	TRBJ2-3	.	TRBD2
TGTGCCATCAGTGAGTCGATAAGGAGTGGCAATCAGCCCCAGCATTTT	CAISESIRSGNQPQHF	TRBV10-3	TRBJ1-5	.	.
TGTGCCAGCAGCTTTGGGCACGTGAACACTGAAGCTTTCTTT	CASSFGHVNTEAFF	TRBV5-6	TRBJ1-1	.	.
TGTGCCAGCAGCCAAGGTCGGGGGGGCCTGTCAGATACGCAGTATTTT	CASSQGRGGLSDTQYF	TRBV4-2	TRBJ2-3	.	TRBD2
TGTGCCAGCAGCAAAAGACAGGGGGCTAACTATGGCTACACCTTC	CASSKRQGANYGYTF	TRBV5-4	TRBJ1-2	.	TRBD1
TGTGCCAGTAGTATCGACGGGATGTACGAGCAGTACTTC	CASSIDGMYEQYF	TRBV19	TRBJ2-7	.	.
TGTGCCAGCAGTTACTCGCCCGTCACCGGGGAGCTGTTTTTT	CASSYSPVTGELFF	TRBV6-5	TRBJ2-2	.	.
TGTGCCTGGGAGACAGGGGTGAACACTGAAGCTTTCTTT	CAWETGVNTEAFF	TRBV30	TRBJ1-1	.	TRBD1
TGTGCCAGTAGTATCCAGGGAGGTGGCTACACCTTC	CASSIQGGGYTF	TRBV19	TRBJ1-2	.	.
TGTGCCTCTCCCGGAGGGCCTGGGAATGAGCAGTTCTTC	CASPGGPGNEQFF	TRBV27	TRBJ2-1	.	.
TGTGCCAGTAGTATGCCAGGCAGCTCCTATAATTCACCCCTCCACTTT	CASSMPGSSYNSPLHF	TRBV19	TRBJ1-6	.	.
TGTGCCAGCAGTGGGACAGGGAATAGCAATCAGCCCCAGCATTTT	CASSGTGNSNQPQHF	TRBV2	TRBJ1-5	.	TRBD1
TGTGCCAGTAGTCAGACGGGGAATTCACCCCTCCACTTT	CASSQTGNSPLHF	TRBV19	TRBJ1-6	few	.
TGTGCCAGCAGCGTAGATGTAGGAACTGGAAACACCATATATTTT	CASSVDVGTGNTIYF	TRBV9	TRBJ1-3	few	.
TGTGCCAGCAGCCAAGGGGCCTCATGGACGGACTACGAGCAGTACTTC	CASSQGASWTDYEQYF	TRBV14	TRBJ2-7	.	.
TGTGCCAGCAGCGACGTAGCTAACTATGGCTACACCTTC	CASSDVANYGYTF	TRBV6-5	TRBJ1-2	.	.
TGTGCCAGCAGCGTAGGACAGGGTTTGTCAGATACGCAGTATTTT	CASSVGQGLSDTQYF	TRBV7-9	TRBJ2-3	.	TRBD1
TGTGCCAGCCGTAGGCCTAGCGGGGACAATGAGCAGTTCTTC	CASRRPSGDNEQFF	TRBV6-5	TRBJ2-1	.	TRBD2
TGCGCCAGCAGCCGCGACAGGGGGTCCTACGAGCAGTACTTC	CASSRDRGSYEQYF	TRBV5-1	TRBJ2-7	.	TRBD1
TGTGCCAGCAGCGCGGTGCAGGAGGGGACTGAAGCTTTCTTT	CASSAVQEGTEAFF	TRBV6-1	TRBJ1-1	.	.
TGTGCCTGGAGTGGTCTTAACTATGGCTACACCTTC	CAWSGLNYGYTF	TRBV30	TRBJ1-2	.	.
TGTGCCAGTAGTTTGGCGACAGCAATCTCCTACGAGCAGTACTTC	CASSLATAISYEQYF	TRBV19	TRBJ2-7	once	.
TGTGCCAGCAGCCGGGGTGCCGGTCGGACCGGGGAGCTGTTTTTT	CASSRGAGRTGELFF	TRBV7-9	TRBJ2-2	.	.
TGTGCCAGCTCGGCAGGGAACACCGGGGAGCTGTTTTTT	CASSAGNTGELFF	TRBV6-6	TRBJ2-2	.	.
TGTGCCAGCAGAACCGGGGGGGCGGCTTTCTTT	CASRTGGAAFF	TRBV6-5	TRBJ1-1	.	.
TGTGCCAGCAGCCGCACTAGGGACAGCCAAGAGACCCAGTACTTC	CASSRTRDSQETQYF	TRBV4-2	TRBJ2-5	once	TRBD1
TGTGCCAGCAGAAAGACGAGGGGAAGCACCTACAATGAGCAGTTCTTC	CASRKTRGSTYNEQFF	TRBV7-2	TRBJ2-1	.	.
TGTGCCAGTAGCATGGGAACAGATACGCAGTATTTT	CASSMGTDTQYF	TRBV19	TRBJ2-3	.	.
TGTGCCAGTAGTATTTCGCGGGGAGATACGCAGTATTTT	CASSISRGDTQYF	TRBV19	TRBJ2-3	.	.